A single sample gave rise to the 15 T cell receptor beta chains below, sequenced in a study of T cells in Graves' hyperthyroidism and ophthalmopathy. From RNA transcripts, TCR beta CDR3 regions were amplified. Using the HTBI primer set, a first-round RT-PCR was run on the TCR CDR3. MiXCR, run by TCRdb on the multiplex PCR reads, gives a single entry per CDR3 protein. The sample lists under 350,000 distinct CDR3 sequences, roughly 15% occurring once. The specimen was blood. Receptors originate from a woman aged 40-49 years with Graves' hyperthyroidism.

There are many counts of this clonotype. V gene TRBV12-5 combines with J gene TRBJ1-5; a weak D match, TRBD1 (5 bases). Trimming left V 7 bases short and J 4 bases short, with 23 bases between. This CDR3 has 17 residues. The germline V gene encodes CDR1 LGHNT and CDR2 FRNRAP. The CDR3 loop is CASATPEGIRGNQPQHF. The CDR3 DNA reads as TGTGCTAGTGCCACCCCCGAGGGGATTCGCGGGAATCAGCCCCAGCATTTT.

This clonotype was detected many times. The chain employs TRBV18 and TRBJ1-2; no firm D call. The CDR3 totals 13 residues. Germline V gives CDR1 KGHSH, CDR2 LQKENI. V was cut by 4 bases and J by 2 bases, with 8 bases left in between. The CDR3 loop reads CASSHTQNYGYTF. CDR3 DNA sequence: TGTGCCAGCTCACACACCCAGAACTATGGCTACACCTTC.

The sample holds many counts of this clonotype. This chain links TRBV2 with TRBJ2-7, with 10 positions matching TRBD1. The germline V gene encodes CDR1 SNHLY and CDR2 FYNNEI. The V and J ends lost 7 bases and 5 bases, in that order; junction bases with no gene match: 11. This CDR3 contains 15 residues. Here the CDR3 reads CASKTGTGDVDEQYF. The DNA for the CDR3 is TGTGCCAGCAAGACCGGGACAGGGGATGTAGACGAGCAGTACTTC.

Comment on this clonotype: One junction end does not reproduce the germline sequence, and a read error may be involved. This rearrangement joins TRBV7-9 to TRBJ2-7; 9 bases fit TRBD2. This CDR3 region has 17 residues. CDR1 and CDR2 (germline): SEHNR, FQNEAQ (reference sequence). The CDR3 nucleotides are TGTGCCGGCAGCTTAGGGGATAGCGGGAGAAGTTCCTACGAGCAGTACTTC. Residues: CAGSLGDSGRSSYEQYF. Filled out from reference TRBV7-9 and TRBJ2-7, the complete variable domain reads DTGVSQNPRHKITKRGQNVTFRCDPISEHNRLYWYRQTLGQGPEFLTYFQNEAQLEKSRLLSDRFSAERPKGSFSTLEIQRTEQGDSAMYLCAGSLGDSGRSSYEQYFGPGTRLTVT.

The V gene is TRBV4-2, the J gene TRBJ2-7; the D is unclear. The V and J ends lost 3 bases and 5 bases respectively, with 11 bases between them. The germline V gene encodes CDR1 LGHNA and CDR2 YNFKEQ. This CDR3 comprises 13 residues. CDR3 in DNA: TGTGCCAGCAGCCACCCTGGGCTGAACGAGCAGTACTTC. Translation gives CASSHPGLNEQYF.

This clonotype was picked up many times. This chain uses TRBV6-2 or TRBV6-3 with TRBJ1-5; no reliable D call. Trimming removed 10 bases at V and 0 bases at J, with 13 bases between. CDR3 length: 14 residues. The V gene's germline CDR1 is MNHEY and CDR2 SVGEGT. CDR3 region: CATKTDASNQPQHF. The CDR3 DNA reads as TGTGCCACCAAGACGGACGCTAGCAATCAGCCCCAGCATTTT.

This clonotype has a count of ten or more. The V call is TRBV3-1, the J call TRBJ2-1; 7 bases align to TRBD2. The trim removed 7 bases at V and 6 bases at J, leaving 9 bases unmatched. The CDR3 consists of 14 residues. From germline, CDR1 is LGHDT and CDR2 YNNKEL (reference sequence). CDR3: CASNKAGLGNEQFF. DNA of the CDR3: TGTGCCAGCAACAAAGCGGGATTGGGCAATGAGCAGTTCTTC.

This clonotype has ten or more counts. The gene calls are TRBV2 and TRBJ2-1; D is tentatively TRBD1 or TRBD2 (5 bases each). CDR3 length: 14 residues. V was cut by 8 bases and J by 4 bases, with 15 bases left in between. CDR1 SNHLY and CDR2 FYNNEI come from the germline V gene. The CDR3 spells CASGGDRGYNEQFF. The CDR3 DNA reads TGTGCCAGCGGGGGAGATCGGGGATACAATGAGCAGTTCTTC.

The chain is built from TRBV18 and TRBJ2-1; 9 bases fit TRBD1. This CDR3 comprises 14 residues. The V segment lost 3 bases and the J segment 6 bases; nucleotides outside the gene matches: 3. CDR1 is KGHSH, CDR2 LQKENI, per germline. The CDR3 reads CASSPMGQGNEQFF. The CDR3 DNA is TGTGCCAGCTCACCTATGGGACAGGGCAATGAGCAGTTCTTC. Based on the CDR3 plus reference TRBV18 and TRBJ2-1, the full variable domain is NAGVMQNPRHLVRRRGQEARLRCSPMKGHSHVYWYRQLPEEGLKFMVYLQKENIIDESGMPKERFSAEFPKEGPSILRIQQVVRGDSAAYFCASSPMGQGNEQFFGPGTRLTVL.

This clonotype was counted many times. The V gene is TRBV30, the J gene TRBJ2-5, with D unclear. Germline lookup yields CDR1 GTSNPN and CDR2 SVGIG (reference sequence). The V end lost 0 bases, the J end lost 5 bases, and 7 bases lay between the germline ends. The CDR3 covers 12 residues. The CDR3 coding sequence is TGTGCCTGGAGTGTAACGGCGGAGACCCAGTACTTC. This encodes CAWSVTAETQYF.

The CDR3 DNA sequence: TGCGCCAGCAGCTTGGAGCTCCCCGTTGGGGCCGGGGAGCTGTTTTTT. Translation gives CASSLELPVGAGELFF. This rearrangement joins TRBV5-1 to TRBJ2-2; D not certain. Germline lookup yields CDR1 SGHRS and CDR2 YFSETQ. CDR3 size: 16 residues. Trimming shortened V by 0 bases and J by 6 bases, and 15 bases separated the two germline ends.

V usage is TRBV5-5 and J usage is TRBJ1-5; weak D call: TRBD1 (5 bases). The V and J ends lost 1 base and 0 bases respectively, with 11 bases between them. Looked up from germline, CDR1 is SGHKS and CDR2 is YYEKEE (reference sequence). The CDR3 sequence is 16 residues long. The CDR3 DNA reads as TGTGCCAGCAGCTTGACGGGGCAATATAGCAATCAGCCCCAGCATTTT. As protein: CASSLTGQYSNQPQHF.

In this sample, this clonotype turned up many times. The chain combines TRBV6-1 with TRBJ2-7, with 7 bases identical to TRBD2. The CDR3 consists of 15 residues. The germline V gene encodes CDR1 MNHNS and CDR2 SASEGT. The ends lost 6 bases at V and 1 base at J; junction bases unmatched: 9. The DNA for the CDR3 is TGTGCCAGCAGCTCAAACGCCGGGGGGTCCTACGAGCAGTACTTC. This gives the protein CASSSNAGGSYEQYF.

V gene TRBV12-3 or TRBV12-4 combines with J gene TRBJ2-2, with a possible D match to TRBD2 (6 bases). Trimming stripped 2 bases from V and 10 bases from J, with 20 bases between. This CDR3 has 16 residues. The CDR3 reads CASSLLSGSEHTELFF. The CDR3 DNA sequence: TGTGCCAGCAGTTTATTGAGCGGGTCCGAACACACGGAGCTGTTTTTT.

In its sample, this clonotype was seen a few times. The J gene is TRBJ2-7, the V gene TRBV7-6, with 10 bases identical to TRBD2. This CDR3 is 15 amino acids long. CDR1 and CDR2 from the germline V gene are SGHVS and FNYEAQ. The junction had 7 bases not matched to a gene; V was cut back by 5 bases and J by 3 bases. The CDR3 sequence: CASSQLAGRVYEQYF. The CDR3 nucleotides are TGTGCCAGCAGCCAACTAGCGGGGAGGGTCTACGAGCAGTACTTC. The full variable domain, its missing parts supplied by reference TRBV7-6 and TRBJ2-7, is GAGVSQSPRYKVTKRGQDVALRCDPISGHVSLYWYRQALGQGPEFLTYFNYEAQQDKSGLPNDRFSAERPEGSISTLTIQRTEQRDSAMYRCASSQLAGRVYEQYFGPGTRLTVT.